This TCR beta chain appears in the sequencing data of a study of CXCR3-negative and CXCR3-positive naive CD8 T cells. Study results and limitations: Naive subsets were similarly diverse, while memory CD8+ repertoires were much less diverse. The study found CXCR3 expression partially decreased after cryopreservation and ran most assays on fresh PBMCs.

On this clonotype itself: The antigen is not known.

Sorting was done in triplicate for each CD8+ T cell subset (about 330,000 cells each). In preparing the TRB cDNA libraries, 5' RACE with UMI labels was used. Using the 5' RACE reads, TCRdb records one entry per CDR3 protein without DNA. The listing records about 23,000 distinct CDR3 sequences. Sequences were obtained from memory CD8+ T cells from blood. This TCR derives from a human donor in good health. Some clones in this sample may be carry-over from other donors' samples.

This chain's CDR3 is CASSNILIGQGLEQYF. The chain recombines TRBV7-2 with TRBJ2-7; the D gene TCRdb calls, TRBD1, cannot be checked with no DNA. Germline V gene lookup returns CDR1 SGHTA and CDR2 FQGNSA. The CDR3 runs to 16 residues.